This TCR beta chain was sequenced for a study of blood T cell repertoires in COVID-19. Across the whole study: The samples span acute and convalescent COVID-19 from the United States, Italy and Spain. T cells, B-cell-depleted T cells, or PBMCs supplied cDNA or gDNA.

How the authors handled the data: The authors estimated nucleated cell counts from reference gene primer amplification. Data came from immunoSEQ multiplex PCR; TCRdb stores just in-frame clones and leaves some out. V, J and clone size are those of that table, while D and trimming were read from the DNA. This sample yields around 220,000 clones, of which more than 65% are seen a single time; 4% belongs to the top ten. Germline V gene data show CDR1 as GTSNPN and CDR2 as SVGIG (reference sequence). Trimming took 1 base from V and 5 from J, leaving 5 bases between them. CDR3 length: 12 residues. The genes are TRBV30 and TRBJ1-4, with D uncertain. Sequenced input: peripheral blood. The TCR was taken from a woman aged 40 to 55 with active or convalescent COVID-19. The CDR3, as DNA: TGTGCCTGGAGTGCTACGAATGAAAAACTGTTTTTT. Residues: CAWSATNEKLFF.